This TCR beta chain was captured in a study of T cell responses to AZD1222 COVID-19 vaccine. Assay used: immunoSEQ multiplex PCR; TCRdb lists only in-frame clones, some missing. The repertoire holds some 150,000 clones, with about nine tenths as singletons. The receptor was isolated from an adult in good health. The sample in question was peripheral blood, obtained on day 0 of AZD1222 vaccination.

For the CDR3, the DNA is TGTGCCAGCAGTTACTCCCTCGGGGGGACTAGCACAGATACGCAGTATTTT. This encodes CASSYSLGGTSTDTQYF. The chain uses TRBV6-2 or TRBV6-3 and TRBJ2-3, with TRBD2 identical over 7 bases. This CDR3 region has 17 residues. The V and J ends lost 0 bases and 0 bases, in that order; junction bases with no gene match: 6. The germline gives CDR1 MNHEY, CDR2 SVGEGT.